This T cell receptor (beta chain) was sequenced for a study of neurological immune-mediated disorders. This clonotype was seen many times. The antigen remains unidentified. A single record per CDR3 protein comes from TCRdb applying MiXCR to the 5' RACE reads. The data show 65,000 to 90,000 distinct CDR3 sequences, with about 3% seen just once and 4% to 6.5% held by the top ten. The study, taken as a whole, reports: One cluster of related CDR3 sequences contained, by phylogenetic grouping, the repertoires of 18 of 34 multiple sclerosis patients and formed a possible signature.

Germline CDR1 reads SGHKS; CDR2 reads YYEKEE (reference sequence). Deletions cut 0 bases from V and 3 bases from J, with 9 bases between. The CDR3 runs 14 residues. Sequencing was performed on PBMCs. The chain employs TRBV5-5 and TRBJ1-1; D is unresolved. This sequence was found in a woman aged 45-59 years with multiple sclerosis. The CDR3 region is CASSLDGVYTEAFF. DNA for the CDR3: TGTGCCAGCAGCTTGGACGGGGTGTACACTGAAGCTTTCTTT. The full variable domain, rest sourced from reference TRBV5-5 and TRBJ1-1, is DAGVTQSPTHLIKTRGQQVTLRCSPISGHKSVSWYQQVLGQGPQFIFQYYEKEERGRGNFPDRFSARQFPNYSSELNVNALLLGDSALYLCASSLDGVYTEAFFGQGTRLTVV.